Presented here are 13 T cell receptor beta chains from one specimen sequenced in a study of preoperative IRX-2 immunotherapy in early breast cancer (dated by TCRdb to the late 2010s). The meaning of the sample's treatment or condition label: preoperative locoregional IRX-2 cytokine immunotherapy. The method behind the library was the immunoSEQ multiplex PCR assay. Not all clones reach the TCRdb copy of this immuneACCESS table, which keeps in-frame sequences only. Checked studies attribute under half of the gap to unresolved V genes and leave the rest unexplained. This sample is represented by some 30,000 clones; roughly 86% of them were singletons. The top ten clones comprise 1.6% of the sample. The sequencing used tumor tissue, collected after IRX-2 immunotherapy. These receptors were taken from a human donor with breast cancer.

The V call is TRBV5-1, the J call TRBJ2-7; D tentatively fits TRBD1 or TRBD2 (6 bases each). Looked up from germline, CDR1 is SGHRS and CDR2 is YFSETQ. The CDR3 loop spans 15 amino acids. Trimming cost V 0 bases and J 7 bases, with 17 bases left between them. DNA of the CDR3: TGCGCCAGCAGCTTGGGGGGGGCCGGGAAGGGTGAGCAGTACTTC. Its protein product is CASSLGGAGKGEQYF. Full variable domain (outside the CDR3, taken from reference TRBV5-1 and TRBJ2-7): KAGVTQTPRYLIKTRGQQVTLSCSPISGHRSVSWYQQTPGQGLQFLFEYFSETQRNKGNFPGRFSGRQFSNSRSEMNVSTLELGDSALYLCASSLGGAGKGEQYFGPGTRLTVT.

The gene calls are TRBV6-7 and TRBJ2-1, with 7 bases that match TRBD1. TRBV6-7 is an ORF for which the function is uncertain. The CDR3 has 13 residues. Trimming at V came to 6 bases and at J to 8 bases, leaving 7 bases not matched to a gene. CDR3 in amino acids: CASSRTGRHEQFF. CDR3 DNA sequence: TGTGCCAGCAGCAGGACAGGTCGGCATGAGCAGTTCTTC.

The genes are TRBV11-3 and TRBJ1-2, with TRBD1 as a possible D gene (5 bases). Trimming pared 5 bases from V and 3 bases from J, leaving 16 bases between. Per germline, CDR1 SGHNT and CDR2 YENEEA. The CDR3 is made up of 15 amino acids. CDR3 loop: CASSQLETVDYGYTF. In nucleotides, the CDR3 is TGTGCCAGCAGCCAGCTAGAGACAGTGGACTATGGCTACACCTTC.

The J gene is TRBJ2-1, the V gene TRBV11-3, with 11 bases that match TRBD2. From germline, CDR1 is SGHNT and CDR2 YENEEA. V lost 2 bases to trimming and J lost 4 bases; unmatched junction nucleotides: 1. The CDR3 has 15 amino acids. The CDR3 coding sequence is TGTGCCAGCAGCTTACGACTAGCGGGGTACAATGAGCAGTTCTTC. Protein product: CASSLRLAGYNEQFF.

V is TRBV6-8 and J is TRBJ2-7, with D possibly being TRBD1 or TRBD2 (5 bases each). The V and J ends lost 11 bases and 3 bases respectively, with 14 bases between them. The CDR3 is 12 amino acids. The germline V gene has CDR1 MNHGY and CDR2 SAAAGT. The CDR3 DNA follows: TGTGCCCTAGGGGACGGACTCTACGAGCAGTACGTC. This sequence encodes CALGDGLYEQYV.

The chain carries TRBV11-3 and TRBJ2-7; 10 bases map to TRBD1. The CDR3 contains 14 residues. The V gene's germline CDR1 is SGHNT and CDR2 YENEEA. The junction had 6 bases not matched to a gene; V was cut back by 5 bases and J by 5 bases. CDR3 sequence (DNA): TGTGCCAGCAGCCACCGGACAGGGGGGAACGAGCAGTACTTC. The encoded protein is CASSHRTGGNEQYF.

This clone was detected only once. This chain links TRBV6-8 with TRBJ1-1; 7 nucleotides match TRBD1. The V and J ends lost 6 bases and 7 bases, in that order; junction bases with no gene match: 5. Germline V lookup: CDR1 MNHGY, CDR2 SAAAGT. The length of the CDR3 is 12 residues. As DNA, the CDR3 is TGTGCCAGCAGGACCCGGACAGGTGAAGCTTTCTTT. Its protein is CASRTRTGEAFF.

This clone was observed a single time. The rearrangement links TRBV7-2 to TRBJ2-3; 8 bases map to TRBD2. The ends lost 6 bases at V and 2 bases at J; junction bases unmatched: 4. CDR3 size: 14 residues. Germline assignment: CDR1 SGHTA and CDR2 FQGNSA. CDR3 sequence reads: CASSLGLATDTQYF. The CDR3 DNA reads TGTGCCAGCAGTCTCGGACTAGCCACAGATACGCAGTATTTT.

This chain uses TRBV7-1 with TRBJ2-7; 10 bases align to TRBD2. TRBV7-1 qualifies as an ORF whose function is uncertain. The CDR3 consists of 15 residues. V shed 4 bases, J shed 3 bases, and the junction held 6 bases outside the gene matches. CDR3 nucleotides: TGTGCCAGCAGCTTAGGAGCTAGCGGGGGCTACGAGCAGTACGTC. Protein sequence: CASSLGASGGYEQYV.

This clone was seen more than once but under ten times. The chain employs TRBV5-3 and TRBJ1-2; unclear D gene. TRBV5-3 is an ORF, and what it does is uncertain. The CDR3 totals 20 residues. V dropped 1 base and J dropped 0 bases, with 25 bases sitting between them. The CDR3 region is CARSLIRRTARTRSNYGYTF. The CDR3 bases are TGTGCCAGAAGCTTGATTAGACGGACGGCCCGCACCCGTTCTAACTATGGCTACACCTTC.

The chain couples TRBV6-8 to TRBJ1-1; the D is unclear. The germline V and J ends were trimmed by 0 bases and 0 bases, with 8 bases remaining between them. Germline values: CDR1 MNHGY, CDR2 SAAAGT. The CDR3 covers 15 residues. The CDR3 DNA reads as TGTGCCAGCAGTTACTCCCGCAGATTGAACACTGAAGCTTTCTTT. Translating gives CASSYSRRLNTEAFF.

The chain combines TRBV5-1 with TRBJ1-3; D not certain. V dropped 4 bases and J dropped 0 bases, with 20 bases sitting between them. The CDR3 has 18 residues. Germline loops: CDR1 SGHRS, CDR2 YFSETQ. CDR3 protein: CASSLTPSTSRSGNTIYF. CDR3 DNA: TGCGCCAGCAGCCTCACCCCCTCCACGAGCCGCTCTGGAAACACCATATATTTT.

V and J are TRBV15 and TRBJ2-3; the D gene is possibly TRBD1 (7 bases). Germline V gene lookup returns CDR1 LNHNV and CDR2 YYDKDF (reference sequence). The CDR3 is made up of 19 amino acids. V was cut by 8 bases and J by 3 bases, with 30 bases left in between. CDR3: CATDPGATRAPGGTDTQYF. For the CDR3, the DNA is TGTGCCACCGACCCGGGAGCCACCCGGGCGCCAGGGGGGACAGATACGCAGTATTTT. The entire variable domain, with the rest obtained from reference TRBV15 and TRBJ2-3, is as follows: DAMVIQNPRYQVTQFGKPVTLSCSQTLNHNVMYWYQQKSSQAPKLLFHYYDKDFNNEADTPDNFQSRRPNTSFCFLDIRSPGLGDTAMYLCATDPGATRAPGGTDTQYFGPGTRLTVL.